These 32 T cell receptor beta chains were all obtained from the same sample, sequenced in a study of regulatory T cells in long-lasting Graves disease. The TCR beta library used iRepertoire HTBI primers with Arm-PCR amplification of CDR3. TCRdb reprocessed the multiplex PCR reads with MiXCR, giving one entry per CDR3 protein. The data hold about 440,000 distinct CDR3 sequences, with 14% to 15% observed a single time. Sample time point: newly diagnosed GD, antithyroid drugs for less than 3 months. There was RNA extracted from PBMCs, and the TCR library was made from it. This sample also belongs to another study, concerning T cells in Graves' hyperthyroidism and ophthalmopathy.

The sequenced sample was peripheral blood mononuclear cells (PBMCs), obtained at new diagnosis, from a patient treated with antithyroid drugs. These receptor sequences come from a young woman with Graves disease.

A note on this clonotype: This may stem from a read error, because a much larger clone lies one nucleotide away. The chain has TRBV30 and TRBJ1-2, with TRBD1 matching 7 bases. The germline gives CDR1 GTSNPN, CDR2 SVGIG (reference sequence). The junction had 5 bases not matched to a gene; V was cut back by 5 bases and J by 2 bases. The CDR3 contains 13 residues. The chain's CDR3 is CAWRLTGNYGYTF. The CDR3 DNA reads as TGTGCCTGGCGTCTGACAGGGAACTATGGCTACACCTTC.

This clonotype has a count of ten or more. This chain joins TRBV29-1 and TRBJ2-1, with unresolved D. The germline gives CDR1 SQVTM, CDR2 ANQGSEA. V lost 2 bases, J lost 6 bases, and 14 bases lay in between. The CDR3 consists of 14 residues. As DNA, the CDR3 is TGCAGCGTTGAAAAATTATCATTGACCAATGAGCAGTTCTTC. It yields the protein CSVEKLSLTNEQFF.

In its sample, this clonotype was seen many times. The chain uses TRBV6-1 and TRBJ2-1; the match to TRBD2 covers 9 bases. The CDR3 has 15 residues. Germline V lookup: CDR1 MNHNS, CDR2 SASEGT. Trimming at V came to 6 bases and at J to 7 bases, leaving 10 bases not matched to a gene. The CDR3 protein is CASRGIAGVGNEQFF. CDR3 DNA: TGTGCCAGCAGAGGGATAGCGGGAGTTGGGAATGAGCAGTTCTTC.

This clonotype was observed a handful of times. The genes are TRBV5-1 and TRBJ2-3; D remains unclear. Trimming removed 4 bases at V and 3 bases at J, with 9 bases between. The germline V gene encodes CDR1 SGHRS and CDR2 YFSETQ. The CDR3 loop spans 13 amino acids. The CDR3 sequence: CASSTLGTDTQYF. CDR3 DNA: TGCGCCAGCAGCACCCTCGGGACAGATACGCAGTATTTT.

CDR3 DNA: TGCAGCGTTATCCTCCGCGGGGGCCTCCAAGAGACCCAGTACTTC. Protein: CSVILRGGLQETQYF. The V gene is TRBV29-1, the J gene TRBJ2-5; weak D call: TRBD2 (7 bases). V was shortened by 5 bases and J by 1 base, with 17 bases between the two germline ends. The CDR3 loop spans 15 amino acids. Per the germline V gene, CDR1 is SQVTM and CDR2 is ANQGSEA. The whole variable domain, filled in from reference TRBV29-1 and TRBJ2-5, reads SAVISQKPSRDICQRGTSLTIQCQVDSQVTMMFWYRQQPGQSLTLIATANQGSEATYESGFVIDKFPISRPNLTFSTLTVSNMSPEDSSIYLCSVILRGGLQETQYFGPGTRLLVL.

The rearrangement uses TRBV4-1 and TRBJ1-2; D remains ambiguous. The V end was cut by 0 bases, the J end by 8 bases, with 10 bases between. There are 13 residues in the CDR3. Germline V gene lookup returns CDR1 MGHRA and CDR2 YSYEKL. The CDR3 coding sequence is TGCGCCAGCAGCCAAGAGCACGACCTAGGCTACACCTTC. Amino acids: CASSQEHDLGYTF.

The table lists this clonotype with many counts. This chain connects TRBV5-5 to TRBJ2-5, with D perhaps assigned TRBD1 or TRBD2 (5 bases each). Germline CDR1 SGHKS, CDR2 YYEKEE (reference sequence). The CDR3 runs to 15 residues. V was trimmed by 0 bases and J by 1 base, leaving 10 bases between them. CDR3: CASSLGGTIQETQYF. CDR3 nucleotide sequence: TGTGCCAGCAGCTTGGGAGGGACCATCCAAGAGACCCAGTACTTC.

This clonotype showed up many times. The CDR3 region is CASLSSRVYGYTF. The CDR3 DNA reads as TGTGCCAGCTTATCTTCCCGGGTCTATGGCTACACCTTC. The chain carries TRBV12-3 or TRBV12-4 and TRBJ1-2; D remains unclear. V was cut by 8 bases and J by 4 bases, with 14 bases left in between. The CDR3 extends over 13 amino acids.

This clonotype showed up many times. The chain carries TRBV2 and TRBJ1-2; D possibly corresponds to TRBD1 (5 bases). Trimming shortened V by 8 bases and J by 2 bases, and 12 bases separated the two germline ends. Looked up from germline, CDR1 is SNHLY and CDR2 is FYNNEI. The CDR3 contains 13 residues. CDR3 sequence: CASGKTENYGYTF. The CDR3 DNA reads TGTGCCAGCGGAAAGACAGAAAACTATGGCTACACCTTC.

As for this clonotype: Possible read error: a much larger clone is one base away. CDR3 loop: CASSVGGTPNTGEPFF. The CDR3 region has the DNA TGTGCCAGCAGCGTAGGAGGGACCCCTAACACCGGGGAGCCGTTTTTT. This chain uses TRBV9 with TRBJ2-2; D possibly uses TRBD1 or TRBD2 (5 bases each). In germline, CDR1 is SGDLS, CDR2 YYNGEE. This CDR3 is 16 amino acids long.

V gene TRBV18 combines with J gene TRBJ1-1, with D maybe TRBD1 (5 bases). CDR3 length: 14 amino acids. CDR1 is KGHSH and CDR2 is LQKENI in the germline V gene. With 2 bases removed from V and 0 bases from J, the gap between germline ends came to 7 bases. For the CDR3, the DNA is TGTGCCAGCTCACCAGCAGGGTTGAACACTGAAGCTTTCTTT. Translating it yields CASSPAGLNTEAFF.

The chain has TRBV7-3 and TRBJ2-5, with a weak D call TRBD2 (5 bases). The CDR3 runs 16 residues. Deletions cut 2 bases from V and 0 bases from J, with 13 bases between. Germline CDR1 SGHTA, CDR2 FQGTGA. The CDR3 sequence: CASSLRLGGYQETQYF. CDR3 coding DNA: TGTGCCAGCAGCTTACGGCTGGGCGGGTACCAAGAGACCCAGTACTTC.

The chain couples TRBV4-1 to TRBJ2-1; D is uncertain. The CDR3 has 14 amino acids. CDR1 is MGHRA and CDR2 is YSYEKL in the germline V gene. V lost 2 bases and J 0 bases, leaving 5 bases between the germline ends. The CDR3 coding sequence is TGCGCCAGCAGCCAACTAGGCTCCTACAATGAGCAGTTCTTC. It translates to CASSQLGSYNEQFF.

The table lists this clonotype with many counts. Written as DNA, the CDR3 is TGTGCCGTTATGCGGGTAATGAACACTGAAGCTTTCTTT. This gives the protein CAVMRVMNTEAFF. The chain is built from TRBV12-3 or TRBV12-4 and TRBJ1-1; no firm D call. Between the trimmed V and J ends, which lost 11 bases and 0 bases, there was a span of 13 bases. There are 13 residues in the CDR3.

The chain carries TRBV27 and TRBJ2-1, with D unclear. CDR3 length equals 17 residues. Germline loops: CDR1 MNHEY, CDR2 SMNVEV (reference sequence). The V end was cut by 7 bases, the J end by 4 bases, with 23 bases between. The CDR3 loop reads CASTSEKENKGYNEQFF. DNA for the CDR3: TGTGCCAGCACCTCCGAAAAGGAAAATAAGGGATACAATGAGCAGTTCTTC.

CDR3 in DNA: TGTGCCAGCAGCGTTACTAGCGGGAGTCATAATGAGCAGTTCTTC. Translation gives CASSVTSGSHNEQFF. This rearrangement joins TRBV9 to TRBJ2-1; 11 bases agree with TRBD2. The CDR3 is made up of 15 amino acids. The V segment lost 2 bases and the J segment 7 bases; nucleotides outside the gene matches: 5. CDR1 is SGDLS, CDR2 YYNGEE, per germline.

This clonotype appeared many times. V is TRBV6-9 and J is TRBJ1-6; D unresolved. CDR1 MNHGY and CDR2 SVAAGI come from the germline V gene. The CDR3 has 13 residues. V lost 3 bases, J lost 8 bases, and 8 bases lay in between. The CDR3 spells CASSYARDSPLHF. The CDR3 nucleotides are TGTGCCAGCAGTTACGCGAGGGATTCACCCCTCCACTTT.

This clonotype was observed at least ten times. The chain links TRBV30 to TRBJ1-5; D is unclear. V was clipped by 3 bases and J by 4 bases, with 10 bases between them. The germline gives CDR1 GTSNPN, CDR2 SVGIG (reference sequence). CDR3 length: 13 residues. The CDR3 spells CAWSISRNQPQHF. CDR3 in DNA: TGTGCCTGGAGCATTAGTAGGAATCAGCCCCAGCATTTT.

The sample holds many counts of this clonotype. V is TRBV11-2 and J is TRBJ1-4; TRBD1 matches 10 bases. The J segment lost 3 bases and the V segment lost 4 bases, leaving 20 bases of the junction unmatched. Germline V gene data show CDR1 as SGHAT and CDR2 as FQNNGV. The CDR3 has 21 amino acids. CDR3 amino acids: CASSSLAWGQGNMRANEKLFF. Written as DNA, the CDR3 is TGTGCCAGCAGCTCCCTCGCGTGGGGACAGGGGAATATGCGGGCTAATGAAAAACTGTTTTTT.

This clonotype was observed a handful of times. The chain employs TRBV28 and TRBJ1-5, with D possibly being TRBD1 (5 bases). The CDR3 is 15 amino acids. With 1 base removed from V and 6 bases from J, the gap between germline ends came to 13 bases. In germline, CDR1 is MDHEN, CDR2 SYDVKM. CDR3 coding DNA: TGTGCCAGCAGTTTATCAAGGGAGGGGAGTCAGCCCCAGCATTTT. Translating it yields CASSLSREGSQPQHF. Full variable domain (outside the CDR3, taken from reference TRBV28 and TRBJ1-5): DVKVTQSSRYLVKRTGEKVFLECVQDMDHENMFWYRQDPGLGLRLIYFSYDVKMKEKGDIPEGYSVSREKKERFSLILESASTNQTSMYLCASSLSREGSQPQHFGDGTRLSIL.

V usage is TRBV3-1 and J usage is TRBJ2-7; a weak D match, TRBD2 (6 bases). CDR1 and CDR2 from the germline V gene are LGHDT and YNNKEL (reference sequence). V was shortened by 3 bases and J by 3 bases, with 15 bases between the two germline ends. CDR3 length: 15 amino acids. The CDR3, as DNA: TGTGCCAGCAGCCATGATTTCGTTAGCGGCTACGAGCAGTACTTC. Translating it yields CASSHDFVSGYEQYF.

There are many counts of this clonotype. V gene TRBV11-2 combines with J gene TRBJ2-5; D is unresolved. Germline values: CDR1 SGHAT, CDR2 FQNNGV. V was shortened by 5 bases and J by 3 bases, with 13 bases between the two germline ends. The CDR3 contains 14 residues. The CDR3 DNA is TGTGCCAGCAGCCCCCGTTGGCGAGAAGAGACCCAGTACTTC. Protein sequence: CASSPRWREETQYF.

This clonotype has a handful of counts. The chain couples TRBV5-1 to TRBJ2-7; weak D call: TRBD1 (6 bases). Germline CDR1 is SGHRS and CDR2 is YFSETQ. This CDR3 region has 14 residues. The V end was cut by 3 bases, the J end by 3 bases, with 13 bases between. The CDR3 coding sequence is TGCGCCAGCAGCTCCGGACAGCCCTTCTACGAGCAGTACTTC. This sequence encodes CASSSGQPFYEQYF.

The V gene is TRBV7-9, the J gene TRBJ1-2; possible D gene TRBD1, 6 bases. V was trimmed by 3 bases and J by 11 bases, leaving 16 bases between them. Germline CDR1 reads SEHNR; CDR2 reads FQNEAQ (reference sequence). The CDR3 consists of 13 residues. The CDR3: CASSLGDGTMYTF. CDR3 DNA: TGTGCCAGCAGCTTGGGCGACGGGACAATGTACACCTTC.

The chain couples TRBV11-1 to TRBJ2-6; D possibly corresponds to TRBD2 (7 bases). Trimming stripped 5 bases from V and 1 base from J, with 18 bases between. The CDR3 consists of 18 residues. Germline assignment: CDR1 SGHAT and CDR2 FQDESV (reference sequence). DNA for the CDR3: TGTGCCAGCAGCCAAGGGGAGGGGGAAGGTTCTGGGGCCAACGTCCTGACTTTC. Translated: CASSQGEGEGSGANVLTF.

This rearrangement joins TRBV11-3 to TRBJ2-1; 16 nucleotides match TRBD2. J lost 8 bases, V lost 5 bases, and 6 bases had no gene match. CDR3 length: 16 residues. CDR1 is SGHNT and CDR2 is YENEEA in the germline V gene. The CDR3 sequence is CASSPGTSGGVDEQFF. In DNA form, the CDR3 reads TGTGCCAGCAGCCCCGGGACTAGCGGGGGGGTAGATGAGCAGTTCTTC.

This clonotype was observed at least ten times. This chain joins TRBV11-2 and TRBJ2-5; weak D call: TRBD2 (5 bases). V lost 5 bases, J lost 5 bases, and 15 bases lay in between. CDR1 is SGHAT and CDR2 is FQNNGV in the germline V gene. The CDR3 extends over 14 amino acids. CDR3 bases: TGTGCCAGCAGCCCATCACTGGGCGGGGAGACCCAGTACTTC. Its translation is CASSPSLGGETQYF.

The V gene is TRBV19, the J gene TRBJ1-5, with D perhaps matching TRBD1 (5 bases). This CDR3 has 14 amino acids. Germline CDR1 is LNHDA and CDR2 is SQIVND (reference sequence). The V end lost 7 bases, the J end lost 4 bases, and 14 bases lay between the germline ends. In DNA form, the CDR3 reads TGTGCCAGTATAAGGGGACCGGCAAATCAGCCCCAGCATTTT. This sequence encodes CASIRGPANQPQHF. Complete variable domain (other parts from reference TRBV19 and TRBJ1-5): DGGITQSPKYLFRKEGQNVTLSCEQNLNHDAMYWYRQDPGQGLRLIYYSQIVNDFQKGDIAEGYSVSREKKESFPLTVTSAQKNPTAFYLCASIRGPANQPQHFGDGTRLSIL.

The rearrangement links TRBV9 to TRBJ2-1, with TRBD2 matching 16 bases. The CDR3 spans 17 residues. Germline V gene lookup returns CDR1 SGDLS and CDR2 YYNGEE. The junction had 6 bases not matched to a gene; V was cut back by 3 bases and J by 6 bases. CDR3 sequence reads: CASSGGGTSGRANEQFF. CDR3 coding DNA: TGTGCCAGCAGCGGTGGCGGGACTAGCGGGAGGGCCAATGAGCAGTTCTTC.

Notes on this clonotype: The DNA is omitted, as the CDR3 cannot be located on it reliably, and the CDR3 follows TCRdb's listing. This chain's CDR3 is CASSSSIVKRNEQFF. The rearrangement uses TRBV6-9 and TRBJ2-1. The CDR3 numbers 15 amino acids, ends counted. Germline-derived CDR1 and CDR2 are MNHGY and SVAAGI.

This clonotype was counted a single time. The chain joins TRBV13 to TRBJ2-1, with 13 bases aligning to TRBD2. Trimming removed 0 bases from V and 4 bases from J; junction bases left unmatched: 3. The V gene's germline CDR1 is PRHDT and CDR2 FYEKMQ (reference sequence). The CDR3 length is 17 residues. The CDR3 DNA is TGTGCCAGCAGCTTAGGGGGGACTAGCGGGATGTACAATGAGCAGTTCTTC. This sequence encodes CASSLGGTSGMYNEQFF.

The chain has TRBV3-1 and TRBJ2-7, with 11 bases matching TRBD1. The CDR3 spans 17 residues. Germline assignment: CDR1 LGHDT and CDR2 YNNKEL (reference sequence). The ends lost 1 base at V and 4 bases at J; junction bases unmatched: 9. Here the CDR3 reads CASSQADSGTGGYEQYF. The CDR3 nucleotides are TGTGCCAGCAGCCAAGCGGATTCTGGGACAGGGGGTTACGAGCAGTACTTC.